This T cell receptor beta chain is drawn from a study of cytomegalovirus exposure and HLA in healthy donors. This clone was found a few times. Its antigen remains unidentified. It was with 60 Vbeta and 13 Jbeta primers that the PCR ran. TCRdb keeps only in-frame clones here, not all; method: immunoSEQ multiplex PCR. The sample has roughly 140,000 clones; over 60% are singletons. Study-wide points: Earlier analysis found most TCR beta V segments productive about 90% or about 30% of the time. TRBV6-2, TRBV6-3 and some other V segments were unresolvable in 87-base-pair reads. Roughly uniform depth of sequencing across donors was assumed in presence/absence analyses.

V dropped 1 base and J dropped 0 bases, with 6 bases sitting between them. CDR1 is SGHVS and CDR2 is FQNEAQ in the germline V gene. CDR3 length: 14 amino acids. Specimen: PBMCs. V is TRBV7-8 and J is TRBJ2-5, with D tentatively TRBD2 (6 bases). The clonotype was recovered from a middle-aged man in good health and CMV-seropositive. CDR3 sequence: CASSLGTNQETQYF. The CDR3 coding sequence is TGTGCCAGCAGCTTAGGGACTAACCAAGAGACCCAGTACTTC.